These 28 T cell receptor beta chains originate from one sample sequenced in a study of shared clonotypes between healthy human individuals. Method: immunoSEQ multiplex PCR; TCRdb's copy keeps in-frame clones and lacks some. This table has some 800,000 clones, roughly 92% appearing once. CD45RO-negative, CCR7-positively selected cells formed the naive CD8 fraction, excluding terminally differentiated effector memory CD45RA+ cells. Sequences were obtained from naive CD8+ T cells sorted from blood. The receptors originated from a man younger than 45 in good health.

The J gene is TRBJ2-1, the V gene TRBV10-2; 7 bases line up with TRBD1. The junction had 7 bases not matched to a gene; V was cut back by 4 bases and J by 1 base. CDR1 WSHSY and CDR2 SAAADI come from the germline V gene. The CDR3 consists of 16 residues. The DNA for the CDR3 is TGCGCCAGCAGTGGACCGGGACAGCCTTCCTACAATGAGCAGTTCTTC. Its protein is CASSGPGQPSYNEQFF.

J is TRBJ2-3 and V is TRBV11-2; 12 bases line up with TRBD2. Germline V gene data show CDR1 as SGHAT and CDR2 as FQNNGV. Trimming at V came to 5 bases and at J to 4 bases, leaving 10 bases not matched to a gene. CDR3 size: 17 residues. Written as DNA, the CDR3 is TGTGCCAGCAGCCCCCTAGCGGGAGGGCCCTTGGCAGATACGCAGTATTTT. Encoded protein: CASSPLAGGPLADTQYF.

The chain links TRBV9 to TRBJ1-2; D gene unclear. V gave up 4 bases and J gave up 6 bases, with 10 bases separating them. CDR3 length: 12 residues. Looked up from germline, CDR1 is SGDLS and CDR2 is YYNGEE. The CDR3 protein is CASSPSPNGYTF. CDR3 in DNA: TGTGCCAGCAGCCCGTCTCCCAATGGCTACACCTTC.

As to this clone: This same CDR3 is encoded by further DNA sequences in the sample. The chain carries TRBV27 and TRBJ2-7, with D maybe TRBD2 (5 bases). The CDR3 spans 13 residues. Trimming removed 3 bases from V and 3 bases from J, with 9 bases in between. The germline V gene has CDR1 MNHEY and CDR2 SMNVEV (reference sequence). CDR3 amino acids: CASSLAGGYEQYF. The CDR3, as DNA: TGTGCCAGCAGTTTGGCGGGTGGCTACGAGCAGTACTTC.

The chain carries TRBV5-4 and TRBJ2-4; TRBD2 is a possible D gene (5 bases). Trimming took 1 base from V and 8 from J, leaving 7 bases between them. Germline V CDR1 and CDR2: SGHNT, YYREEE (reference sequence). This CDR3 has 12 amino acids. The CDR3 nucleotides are TGTGCCAGCAGCTTGTCCGGGGACATTCAGTACTTC. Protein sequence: CASSLSGDIQYF. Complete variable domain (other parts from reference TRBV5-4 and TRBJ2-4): ETGVTQSPTHLIKTRGQQVTLRCSSQSGHNTVSWYQQALGQGPQFIFQYYREEENGRGNFPPRFSGLQFPNYSSELNVNALELDDSALYLCASSLSGDIQYFGAGTRLSVL.

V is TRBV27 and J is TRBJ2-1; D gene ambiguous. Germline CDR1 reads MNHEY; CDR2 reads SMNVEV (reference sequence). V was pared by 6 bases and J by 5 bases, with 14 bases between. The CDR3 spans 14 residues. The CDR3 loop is CASRLRTKDNEQFF. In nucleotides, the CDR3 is TGTGCCAGCAGATTACGGACCAAAGACAATGAGCAGTTCTTC.

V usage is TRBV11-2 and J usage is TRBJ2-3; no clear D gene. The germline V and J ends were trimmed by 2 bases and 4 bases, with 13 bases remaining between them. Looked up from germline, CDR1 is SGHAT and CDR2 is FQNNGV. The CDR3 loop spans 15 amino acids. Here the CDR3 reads CASSLFPQEADTQYF. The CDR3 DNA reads TGTGCCAGCAGCTTATTCCCTCAAGAGGCAGATACGCAGTATTTT.

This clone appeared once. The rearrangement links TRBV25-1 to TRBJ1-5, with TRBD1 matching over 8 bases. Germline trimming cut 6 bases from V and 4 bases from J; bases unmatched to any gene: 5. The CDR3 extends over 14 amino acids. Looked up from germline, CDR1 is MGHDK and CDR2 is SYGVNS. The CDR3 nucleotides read TGTGCCAGCAGCGAGGACAGGGTGAATCAGCCCCAGCATTTT. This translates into CASSEDRVNQPQHF. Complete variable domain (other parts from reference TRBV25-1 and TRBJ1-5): EADIYQTPRYLVIGTGKKITLECSQTMGHDKMYWYQQDPGMELHLIHYSYGVNSTEKGDLSSESTVSRIRTEHFPLTLESARPSHTSQYLCASSEDRVNQPQHFGDGTRLSIL.

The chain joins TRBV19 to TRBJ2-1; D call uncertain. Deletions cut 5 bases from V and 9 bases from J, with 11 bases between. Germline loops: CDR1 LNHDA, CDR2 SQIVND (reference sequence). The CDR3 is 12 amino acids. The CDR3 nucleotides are TGTGCCAGTAGTGGCGCCGATTTTGAGCAGTTCTTC. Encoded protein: CASSGADFEQFF.

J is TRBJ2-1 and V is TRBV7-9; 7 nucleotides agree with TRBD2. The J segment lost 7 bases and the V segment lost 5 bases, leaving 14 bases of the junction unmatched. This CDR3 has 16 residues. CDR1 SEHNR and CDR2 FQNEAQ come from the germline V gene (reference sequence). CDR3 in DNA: TGTGCCAGCAGCCCGTACCCGGCGGGAGCCATAAATGAGCAGTTCTTC. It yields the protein CASSPYPAGAINEQFF.

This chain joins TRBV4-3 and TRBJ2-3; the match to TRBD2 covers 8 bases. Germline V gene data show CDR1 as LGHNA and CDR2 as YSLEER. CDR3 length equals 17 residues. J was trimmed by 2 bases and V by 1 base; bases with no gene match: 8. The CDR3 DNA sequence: TGCGCCAGCAGCCAAGTACAGCGGGAGTCGGACACAGATACGCAGTATTTT. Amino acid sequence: CASSQVQRESDTDTQYF.

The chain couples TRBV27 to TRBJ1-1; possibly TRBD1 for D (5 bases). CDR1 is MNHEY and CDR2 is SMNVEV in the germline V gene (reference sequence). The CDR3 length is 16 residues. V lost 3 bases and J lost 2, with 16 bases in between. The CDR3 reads CASSLGGIGVNTEAFF. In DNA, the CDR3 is TGTGCCAGCAGTTTGGGGGGGATTGGCGTAAACACTGAAGCTTTCTTT.

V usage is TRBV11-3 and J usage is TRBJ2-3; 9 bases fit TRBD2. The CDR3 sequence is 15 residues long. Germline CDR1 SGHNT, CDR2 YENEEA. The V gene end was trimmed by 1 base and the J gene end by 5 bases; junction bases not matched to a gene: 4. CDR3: CASSLGTSDGDTQYF. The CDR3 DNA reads TGTGCCAGCAGCTTAGGGACTAGCGATGGAGATACGCAGTATTTT.

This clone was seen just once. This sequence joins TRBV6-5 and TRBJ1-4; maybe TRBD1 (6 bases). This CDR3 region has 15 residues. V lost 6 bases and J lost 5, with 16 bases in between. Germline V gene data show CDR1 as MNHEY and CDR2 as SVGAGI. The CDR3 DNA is TGTGCCAGCAGCCGCTCGCCCAGGGGAAATGAAAAACTGTTTTTT. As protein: CASSRSPRGNEKLFF.

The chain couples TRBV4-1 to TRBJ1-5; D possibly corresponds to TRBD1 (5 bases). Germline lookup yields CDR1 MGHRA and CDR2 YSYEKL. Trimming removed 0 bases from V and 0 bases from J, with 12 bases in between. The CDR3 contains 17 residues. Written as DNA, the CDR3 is TGCGCCAGCAGCCAAGATACGGGGGGGAATAGCAATCAGCCCCAGCATTTT. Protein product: CASSQDTGGNSNQPQHF.

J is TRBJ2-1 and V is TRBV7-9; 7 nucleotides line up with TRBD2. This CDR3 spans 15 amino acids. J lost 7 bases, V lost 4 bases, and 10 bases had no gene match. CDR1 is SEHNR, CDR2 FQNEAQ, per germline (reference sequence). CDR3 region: CASSWSASGGNEQFF. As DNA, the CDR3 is TGTGCCAGCAGCTGGTCGGCTTCCGGGGGGAATGAGCAGTTCTTC. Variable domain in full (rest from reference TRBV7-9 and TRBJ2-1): DTGVSQNPRHKITKRGQNVTFRCDPISEHNRLYWYRQTLGQGPEFLTYFQNEAQLEKSRLLSDRFSAERPKGSFSTLEIQRTEQGDSAMYLCASSWSASGGNEQFFGPGTRLTVL.

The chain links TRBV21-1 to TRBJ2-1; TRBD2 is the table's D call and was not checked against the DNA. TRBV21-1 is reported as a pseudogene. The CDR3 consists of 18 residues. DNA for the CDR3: TGTGCCAGCAGCAATAAGTGGGGATGGGAGGGCCTGGGCAGTGAGCAGTTCTTC. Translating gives CASSNKWGWEGLGSEQFF.

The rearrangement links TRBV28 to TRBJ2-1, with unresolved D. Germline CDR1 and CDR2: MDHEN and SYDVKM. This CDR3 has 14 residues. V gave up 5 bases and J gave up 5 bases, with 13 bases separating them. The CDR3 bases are TGTGCCAGCAGTCCCTTAAGACGGAACAATGAGCAGTTCTTC. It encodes CASSPLRRNNEQFF.

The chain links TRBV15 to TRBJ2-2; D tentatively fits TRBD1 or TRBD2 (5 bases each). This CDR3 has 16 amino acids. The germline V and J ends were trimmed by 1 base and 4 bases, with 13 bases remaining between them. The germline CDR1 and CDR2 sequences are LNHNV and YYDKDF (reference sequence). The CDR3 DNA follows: TGTGCCACCAGCAGAGTCGGGGCAGGGCCCACCGGGGAGCTGTTTTTT. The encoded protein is CATSRVGAGPTGELFF.

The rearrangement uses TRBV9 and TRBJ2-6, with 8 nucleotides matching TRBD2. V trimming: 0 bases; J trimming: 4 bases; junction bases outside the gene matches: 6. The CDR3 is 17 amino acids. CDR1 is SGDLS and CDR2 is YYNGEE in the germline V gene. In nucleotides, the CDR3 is TGTGCCAGCAGCGTAGACCCGGGGGGGACCGGGGCCAACGTCCTGACTTTC. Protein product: CASSVDPGGTGANVLTF.

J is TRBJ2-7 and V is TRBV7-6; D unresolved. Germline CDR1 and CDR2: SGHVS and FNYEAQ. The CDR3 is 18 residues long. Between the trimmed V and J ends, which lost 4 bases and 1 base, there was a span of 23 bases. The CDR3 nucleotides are TGTGCCAGCAGCTCCGTTATAGGTACGAGGCGACGGTCCTACGAGCAGTACTTC. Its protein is CASSSVIGTRRRSYEQYF.

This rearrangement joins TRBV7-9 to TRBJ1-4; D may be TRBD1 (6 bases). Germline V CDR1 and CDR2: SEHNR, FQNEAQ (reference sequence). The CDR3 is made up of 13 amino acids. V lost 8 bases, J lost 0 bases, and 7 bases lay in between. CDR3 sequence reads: CASGTTTNEKLFF. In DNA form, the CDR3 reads TGTGCCAGCGGGACAACAACTAATGAAAAACTGTTTTTT.

The CDR3: CASSSSGGGYNEQFF. CDR3 sequence (DNA): TGTGCCAGCAGCTCGTCGGGAGGCGGCTACAATGAGCAGTTCTTC. The chain has TRBV7-2 and TRBJ2-1, with 7 bases matching TRBD2. This CDR3 comprises 15 residues. J lost 3 bases, V lost 4 bases, and 6 bases had no gene match. Germline V gene lookup returns CDR1 SGHTA and CDR2 FQGNSA.

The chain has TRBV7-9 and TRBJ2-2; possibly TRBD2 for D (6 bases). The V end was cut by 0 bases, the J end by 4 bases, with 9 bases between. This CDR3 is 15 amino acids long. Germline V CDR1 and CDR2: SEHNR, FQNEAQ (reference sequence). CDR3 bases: TGTGCCAGCAGCTTAGCCGGGACTCCCACCGGGGAGCTGTTTTTT. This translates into CASSLAGTPTGELFF. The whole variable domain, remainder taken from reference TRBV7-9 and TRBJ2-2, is DTGVSQNPRHKITKRGQNVTFRCDPISEHNRLYWYRQTLGQGPEFLTYFQNEAQLEKSRLLSDRFSAERPKGSFSTLEIQRTEQGDSAMYLCASSLAGTPTGELFFGEGSRLTVL.

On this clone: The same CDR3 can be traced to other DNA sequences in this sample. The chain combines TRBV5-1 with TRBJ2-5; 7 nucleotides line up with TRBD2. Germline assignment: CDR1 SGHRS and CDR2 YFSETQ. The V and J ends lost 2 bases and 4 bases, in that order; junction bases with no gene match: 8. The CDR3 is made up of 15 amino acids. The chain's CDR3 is CASSLGTGGRETQYF. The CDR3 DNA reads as TGCGCCAGCAGCTTAGGAACGGGAGGCCGAGAGACCCAGTACTTC.

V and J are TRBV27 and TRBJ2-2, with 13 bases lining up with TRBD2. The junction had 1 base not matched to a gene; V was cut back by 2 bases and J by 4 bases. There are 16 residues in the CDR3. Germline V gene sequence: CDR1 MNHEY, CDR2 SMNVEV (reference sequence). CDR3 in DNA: TGTGCCAGCAGTTTAACTAGCGGGAGGGTCACCGGGGAGCTGTTTTTT. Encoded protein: CASSLTSGRVTGELFF.

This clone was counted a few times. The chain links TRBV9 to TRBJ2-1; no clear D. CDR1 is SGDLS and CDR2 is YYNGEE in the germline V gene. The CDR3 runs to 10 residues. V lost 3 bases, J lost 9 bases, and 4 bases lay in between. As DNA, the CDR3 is TGTGCCAGCAGCGGAATTGAGCAGTTCTTC. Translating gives CASSGIEQFF. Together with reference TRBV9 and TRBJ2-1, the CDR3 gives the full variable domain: DSGVTQTPKHLITATGQRVTLRCSPRSGDLSVYWYQQSLDQGLQFLIQYYNGEERAKGNILERFSAQQFPDLHSELNLSSLELGDSALYFCASSGIEQFFGPGTRLTVL.

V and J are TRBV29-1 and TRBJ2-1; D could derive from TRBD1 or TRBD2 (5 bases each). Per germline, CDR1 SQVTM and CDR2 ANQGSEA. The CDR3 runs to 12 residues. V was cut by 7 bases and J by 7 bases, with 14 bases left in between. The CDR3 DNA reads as TGCAGCGGCAAATGGGGGATTAATGAGCAGTTCTTC. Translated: CSGKWGINEQFF.